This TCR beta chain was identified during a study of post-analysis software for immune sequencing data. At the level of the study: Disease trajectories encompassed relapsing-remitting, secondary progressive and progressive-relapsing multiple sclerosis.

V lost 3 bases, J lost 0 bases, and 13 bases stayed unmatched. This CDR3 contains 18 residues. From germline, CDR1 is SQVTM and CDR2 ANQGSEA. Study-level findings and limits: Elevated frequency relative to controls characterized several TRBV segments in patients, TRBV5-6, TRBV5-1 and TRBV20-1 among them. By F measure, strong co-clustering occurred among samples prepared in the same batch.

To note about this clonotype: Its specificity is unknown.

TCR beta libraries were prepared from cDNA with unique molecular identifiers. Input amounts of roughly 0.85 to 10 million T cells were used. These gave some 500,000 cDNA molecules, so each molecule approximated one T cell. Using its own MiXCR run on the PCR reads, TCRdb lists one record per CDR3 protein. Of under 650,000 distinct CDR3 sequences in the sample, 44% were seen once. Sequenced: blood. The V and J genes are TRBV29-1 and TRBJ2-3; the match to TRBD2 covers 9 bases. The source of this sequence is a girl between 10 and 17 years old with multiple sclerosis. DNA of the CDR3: TGCAGCGTTGAGCTCGCGGCGGTAGCGGGGGAGAGCACAGATACGCAGTATTTT. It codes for CSVELAAVAGESTDTQYF.